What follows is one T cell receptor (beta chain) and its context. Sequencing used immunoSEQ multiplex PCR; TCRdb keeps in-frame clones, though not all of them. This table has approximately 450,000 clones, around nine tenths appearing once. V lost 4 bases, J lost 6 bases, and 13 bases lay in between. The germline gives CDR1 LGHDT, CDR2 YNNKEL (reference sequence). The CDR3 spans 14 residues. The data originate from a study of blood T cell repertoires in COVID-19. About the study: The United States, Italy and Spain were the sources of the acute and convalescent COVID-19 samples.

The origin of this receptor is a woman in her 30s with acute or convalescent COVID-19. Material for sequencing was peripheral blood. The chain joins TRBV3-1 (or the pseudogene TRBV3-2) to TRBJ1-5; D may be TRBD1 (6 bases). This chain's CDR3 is CASSPGTSSQPQHF. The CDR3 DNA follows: TGTGCCAGCAGCCCCGGGACATCAAGTCAGCCCCAGCATTTT.